The 25 T cell receptor beta chains presented below share a single source sample, sequenced in a study of T cell clones after liver transplantation. TCRdb's copy holds only in-frame clones and misses some; the assay was immunoSEQ multiplex PCR. The sample has tens of thousands of clones, around 93% seen once. The sample here was CD4+ T cells from blood, taken roughly 26 months after liver transplant. The receptors derive from a human patient who received a liver transplant. Some T cells may originate from the graft donor.

This chain joins TRBV27 and TRBJ1-3; D is undetermined. The V gene lost 5 bases and the J gene lost 4 bases, with 9 bases spanning the gap. Germline CDR1 reads MNHEY; CDR2 reads SMNVEV (reference sequence). The CDR3 is made up of 13 amino acids. The chain's CDR3 is CASSRLGGNTIYF. The DNA for the CDR3 is TGTGCCAGCAGTCGGTTAGGGGGAAACACCATATATTTT.

The rearrangement joins TRBV7-3 to TRBJ2-1; perhaps TRBD1 as D (7 bases). Germline V CDR1 and CDR2: SGHTA, FQGTGA. V lost 4 bases and J lost 7, with 23 bases in between. The CDR3 spans 17 residues. The CDR3 reads CASSSALGGGTGNEQFF. The CDR3 DNA sequence: TGTGCCAGCAGCTCCGCGCTAGGGGGCGGGACCGGGAATGAGCAGTTCTTC. The full variable domain, rest sourced from reference TRBV7-3 and TRBJ2-1, is GAGVSQTPSNKVTEKGKYVELRCDPISGHTALYWYRQSLGQGPEFLIYFQGTGAADDSGLPNDRFFAVRPEGSVSTLKIQRTERGDSAVYLCASSSALGGGTGNEQFFGPGTRLTVL.

The V and J genes are TRBV9 and TRBJ2-3; D may be TRBD2 (5 bases). Germline V lookup: CDR1 SGDLS, CDR2 YYNGEE. With 3 bases removed from V and 5 bases from J, the gap between germline ends came to 16 bases. CDR3 length: 15 residues. In DNA, the CDR3 is TGTGCCAGCAGCGCCCGTGTGGGAGTGCAAGATACGCAGTATTTT. Its translation is CASSARVGVQDTQYF.

The CDR3 nucleotides are TGTGCCAGCAGGTCAGGGAGGGAGACGTCCTACGAGCAGTACTTC. Translating it yields CASRSGRETSYEQYF. V and J are TRBV2 and TRBJ2-7, with 7 bases aligning to TRBD2. After removal of 6 bases from V and 1 base from J, the junction contained 9 bases not matched to a gene. The germline V gene encodes CDR1 SNHLY and CDR2 FYNNEI. The CDR3 sequence is 15 residues long.

This clone was observed a single time. This chain connects TRBV4-1 to TRBJ2-1; 13 nucleotides align to TRBD2. Trimming took 1 base from V and 9 from J; bases not matched to a gene: 9. CDR1 is MGHRA and CDR2 is YSYEKL in the germline V gene. CDR3 size: 17 residues. The CDR3 sequence is CASSQVDLGLAGAEQFF. The CDR3 coding sequence is TGCGCCAGCAGCCAAGTCGACCTAGGACTAGCGGGAGCTGAGCAGTTCTTC.

The genes are TRBV13 and TRBJ2-1, with 9 nucleotides matching TRBD2. CDR1 and CDR2 (germline): PRHDT, FYEKMQ (reference sequence). This CDR3 has 13 amino acids. The J segment lost 8 bases and the V segment lost 5 bases, leaving 4 bases of the junction unmatched. CDR3 DNA: TGTGCCAGCAGCCCCCGGACTAGCGATGAGCAGTTCTTC. Its protein product is CASSPRTSDEQFF.

The chain carries TRBV2 and TRBJ2-3; 9 bases agree with TRBD2. The CDR3 covers 14 residues. Germline V gene sequence: CDR1 SNHLY, CDR2 FYNNEI. Trimming cost V 7 bases and J 3 bases; bases outside gene matches: 5. CDR3 in DNA: TGTGCCAGCACCGATAGCGGGAGTACAGATACGCAGTATTTT. Translating gives CASTDSGSTDTQYF. The full variable domain, with the rest looked up from reference TRBV2 and TRBJ2-3, is EPEVTQTPSHQVTQMGQEVILRCVPISNHLYFYWYRQILGQKVEFLVSFYNNEISEKSEIFDDQFSVERPDGSNFTLKIRSTKLEDSAMYFCASTDSGSTDTQYFGPGTRLTVL.

The CDR3 spells CASSLNHQTTNEKLFF. The CDR3 DNA follows: TGCGCCAGCAGCTTAAATCACCAGACAACTAATGAAAAACTGTTTTTT. The V call is TRBV5-1, the J call TRBJ1-4; D remains ambiguous. Trimming took off 2 bases at V and 0 bases at J, with 11 bases between the two ends. CDR3 length: 16 residues. Germline CDR1 is SGHRS and CDR2 is YFSETQ.

The V gene is TRBV5-1, the J gene TRBJ2-5; D gene uncertain. CDR1 and CDR2 (germline): SGHRS, YFSETQ. V lost 3 bases to trimming and J lost 1 base, with 10 bases between them. The CDR3 length is 14 residues. For the CDR3, the DNA is TGCGCCAGCAGCTCCCGGGCCGCCCAAGAGACCCAGTACTTC. It specifies CASSSRAAQETQYF.

CDR3 sequence reads: CSVKLMSAPEAFF. The CDR3 coding sequence is TGCAGCGTCAAACTGATGTCCGCACCTGAAGCTTTCTTT. The rearrangement links TRBV29-1 to TRBJ1-1, with D unclear. V was shortened by 6 bases and J by 6 bases, with 17 bases between the two germline ends. CDR1 is SQVTM and CDR2 is ANQGSEA in the germline V gene. CDR3 length: 13 amino acids.

The rearrangement links TRBV11-2 to TRBJ1-2; tentatively, D is TRBD1 (5 bases). Trimming took off 2 bases at V and 8 bases at J, with 18 bases between the two ends. Germline CDR1 and CDR2: SGHAT and FQNNGV. CDR3 length: 15 residues. CDR3 region: CASSLTPGGTGGYTF. The CDR3 DNA is TGTGCCAGCAGCTTAACCCCGGGGGGAACGGGCGGCTACACCTTC.

This rearrangement joins TRBV5-6 to TRBJ1-1; 7 nucleotides match TRBD1. This CDR3 comprises 15 residues. Germline values: CDR1 SGHDT, CDR2 YYEEEE. V lost 3 bases to trimming and J lost 5 bases; unmatched junction nucleotides: 10. The CDR3 DNA reads TGTGCCAGCAGCTCAGAGACAGGGCCGGGTACTGAAGCTTTCTTT. Amino acids: CASSSETGPGTEAFF.

The chain joins TRBV19 to TRBJ1-2; no reliable D call. This CDR3 has 15 amino acids. Trimming left V 5 bases short and J 2 bases short, with 15 bases between. Germline CDR1 is LNHDA and CDR2 is SQIVND (reference sequence). The CDR3: CASSEDGVGNYGYTF. As DNA, the CDR3 is TGTGCCAGTAGTGAAGACGGGGTAGGAAACTATGGCTACACCTTC. The variable domain in full, completed from reference TRBV19 and TRBJ1-2, reads DGGITQSPKYLFRKEGQNVTLSCEQNLNHDAMYWYRQDPGQGLRLIYYSQIVNDFQKGDIAEGYSVSREKKESFPLTVTSAQKNPTAFYLCASSEDGVGNYGYTFGSGTRLTVV.

The chain links TRBV19 to TRBJ1-1; D is unclear. V lost 0 bases, J lost 0 bases, and 8 bases lay in between. This CDR3 is 15 amino acids long. The germline gives CDR1 LNHDA, CDR2 SQIVND (reference sequence). The CDR3 DNA reads as TGTGCCAGTAGTATAGACCCGGCGGTGAACACTGAAGCTTTCTTT. Its translation: CASSIDPAVNTEAFF. The full variable domain, its missing parts supplied by reference TRBV19 and TRBJ1-1, is DGGITQSPKYLFRKEGQNVTLSCEQNLNHDAMYWYRQDPGQGLRLIYYSQIVNDFQKGDIAEGYSVSREKKESFPLTVTSAQKNPTAFYLCASSIDPAVNTEAFFGQGTRLTVV.

V and J are TRBV5-6 and TRBJ2-1; 7 bases line up with TRBD2. The CDR3 runs 12 residues. Germline-derived CDR1 and CDR2 are SGHDT and YYEEEE. Losses at the gene ends were 1 base for V and 13 bases for J; bases not matched to a gene: 5. This chain's CDR3 is CASSLPSGPQFF. In DNA form, the CDR3 reads TGTGCCAGCAGCTTGCCTAGCGGCCCACAGTTCTTC.

The chain recombines TRBV5-8 with TRBJ2-1, with 8 nucleotides matching TRBD2. After removal of 4 bases from V and 3 bases from J, the junction contained 9 bases not matched to a gene. CDR3 length equals 16 residues. Germline V gene sequence: CDR1 SGHTS, CDR2 YDEGEE. CDR3 region: CASSRGVAGNYNEQFF. CDR3 nucleotides: TGTGCCAGCAGCCGAGGGGTAGCGGGAAACTACAATGAGCAGTTCTTC.

J is TRBJ2-1 and V is TRBV5-8; TRBD2 agrees at 9 bases. This CDR3 has 15 amino acids. J lost 8 bases, V lost 2 bases, and 8 bases had no gene match. Per germline, CDR1 SGHTS and CDR2 YDEGEE. CDR3 amino acids: CASSFGLANPHEQFF. DNA for the CDR3: TGTGCCAGCAGCTTTGGACTAGCGAATCCCCATGAGCAGTTCTTC.

Only one count was recorded for this clone. CDR3 sequence: CASSERADRSGNTIYF. DNA of the CDR3: TGTGCCAGCAGTGAAAGGGCAGACCGCTCTGGAAACACCATATATTTT. This sequence joins TRBV6-1 and TRBJ1-3; no reliable D call. The CDR3 spans 16 residues. Germline CDR1 MNHNS, CDR2 SASEGT. Trimming left V 2 bases short and J 0 bases short, with 11 bases between.

This rearrangement joins TRBV7-9 to TRBJ2-3, with 13 bases matching TRBD2. The trim removed 5 bases at V and 5 bases at J, leaving 7 bases unmatched. This CDR3 is built from 16 residues. Germline V gene data show CDR1 as SEHNR and CDR2 as FQNEAQ (reference sequence). CDR3 sequence reads: CASSPLGLAGQDTQYF. CDR3 bases: TGTGCCAGCAGCCCCCTGGGACTAGCGGGGCAAGATACGCAGTATTTT.

The chain has TRBV30 and TRBJ2-3; 7 bases are a match to TRBD2. Germline CDR1 reads GTSNPN; CDR2 reads SVGIG (reference sequence). V dropped 0 bases and J dropped 2; count of bases not matched to a gene: 5. The CDR3 consists of 15 residues. CDR3 coding DNA: TGTGCCTGGAGTGTAGGCAGCGGGGTCACAGATACGCAGTATTTT. As protein: CAWSVGSGVTDTQYF.

The chain joins TRBV7-9 to TRBJ2-2; no definite D call. CDR3 length equals 12 residues. The germline V and J ends were trimmed by 4 bases and 4 bases, with 4 bases remaining between them. In germline, CDR1 is SEHNR, CDR2 FQNEAQ (reference sequence). CDR3 sequence reads: CASSSSTGELFF. In nucleotides, the CDR3 is TGTGCCAGCAGCTCCTCCACCGGGGAGCTGTTTTTT.

This chain uses TRBV15 with TRBJ2-5, with D maybe TRBD2 (6 bases). The V gene lost 2 bases and the J gene lost 5 bases, with 15 bases spanning the gap. The CDR3 loop spans 15 amino acids. Germline values: CDR1 LNHNV, CDR2 YYDKDF (reference sequence). CDR3 DNA: TGTGCCACCAGCAGATCTCGCGGGGACTGGGAGACCCAGTACTTC. It encodes CATSRSRGDWETQYF.

The chain combines TRBV11-3 with TRBJ2-1; D tentatively reads TRBD1 or TRBD2 (5 bases each). In germline, CDR1 is SGHNT, CDR2 YENEEA. V was pared by 7 bases and J by 7 bases, with 11 bases between. The CDR3 spans 12 residues. CDR3 nucleotide sequence: TGTGCCAGCAATGGGGGTATGAATGAGCAGTTCTTC. Translated: CASNGGMNEQFF.

This clone was counted once. This chain connects TRBV7-2 to TRBJ1-5, with 8 positions matching TRBD1. The germline V gene has CDR1 SGHTA and CDR2 FQGNSA. The CDR3 is 15 amino acids. V trimming: 2 bases; J trimming: 6 bases; junction bases outside the gene matches: 6. This CDR3 reads CASSLRQGAGQPQHF. The CDR3, as DNA: TGTGCCAGCAGCTTAAGGCAGGGGGCAGGTCAGCCCCAGCATTTT.

The CDR3 nucleotides read TGTGCCAGCAGTTTATGGTCGGGAAGGGGCAATCAGCCCCAGCATTTT. Amino acids: CASSLWSGRGNQPQHF. The chain uses TRBV28 and TRBJ1-5, with D hard to call. V was clipped by 0 bases and J by 2 bases, with 11 bases between them. CDR1 MDHEN and CDR2 SYDVKM come from the germline V gene. CDR3 length equals 16 residues.